One and the same sample provided the 10 T cell receptor beta chains below, sequenced in a study of T cells in tuberculosis. The method was immunoSEQ multiplex PCR; TCRdb's version includes in-frame clones alone and lacks a portion of them. This repertoire shows roughly 35,000 clones, 90% to 95% found once; its top ten account for under 9%. Time point specified: new active TB diagnosis, blood taken before or within 7 days of starting treatment. The source was PBMCs, collected at tuberculosis diagnosis. Source of these receptors: an adult with tuberculosis. Some clones in this sample may be carry-over from other donors' samples.

CDR3 nucleotide sequence: TGTGCCACCGCGAATGTAGCGGGGGACACCGGGGAGCTGTTTTTT. Translated, it gives CATANVAGDTGELFF. This chain connects TRBV10-3 to TRBJ2-2; TRBD2 matches 9 bases. The CDR3 consists of 15 residues. Germline V gene sequence: CDR1 ENHRY, CDR2 SYGVKD. The V and J ends lost 10 bases and 3 bases, in that order; junction bases with no gene match: 9.

The rearrangement links TRBV12-5 to TRBJ1-4; 11 bases align to TRBD1. CDR3 size: 20 residues. Trimming took 2 bases from V and 1 from J; bases not matched to a gene: 12. Germline V gene lookup returns CDR1 LGHNT and CDR2 FRNRAP. CDR3 coding DNA: TGTGCTAGTGGTTTGCCCCGGACAGGGGGCCTAGGGGGAACTAATGAAAAACTGTTTTTT. Translation gives CASGLPRTGGLGGTNEKLFF.

The genes are TRBV7-2 and TRBJ1-4; 8 bases match TRBD1. Trimming cost V 2 bases and J 8 bases; bases outside gene matches: 7. This CDR3 has 15 amino acids. Germline V gene sequence: CDR1 SGHTA, CDR2 FQGNSA. CDR3 region: CASSLTGQGGEKLFF. The CDR3, as DNA: TGTGCCAGCAGCTTAACTGGACAGGGAGGAGAAAAACTGTTTTTT. Filled out from reference TRBV7-2 and TRBJ1-4, the complete variable domain reads GAGVSQSPSNKVTEKGKDVELRCDPISGHTALYWYRQSLGQGLEFLIYFQGNSAPDKSGLPSDRFSAERTGGSVSTLTIQRTQQEDSAVYLCASSLTGQGGEKLFFGSGTQLSVL.

The rearrangement uses TRBV5-1 and TRBJ1-5; 9 bases line up with TRBD1. The J segment lost 2 bases and the V segment lost 0 bases, leaving 3 bases of the junction unmatched. This CDR3 is 16 amino acids long. Germline lookup yields CDR1 SGHRS and CDR2 YFSETQ. DNA of the CDR3: TGCGCCAGCAGCTTGGGGGACAGGGAGGGCAATCAGCCCCAGCATTTT. Translation: CASSLGDREGNQPQHF.

The V and J genes are TRBV29-1 and TRBJ2-7; D remains ambiguous. CDR1 and CDR2 (germline): SQVTM, ANQGSEA. This CDR3 spans 11 amino acids. V was cut by 1 base and J by 2 bases, with 3 bases left in between. The CDR3 loop reads CSVEAAYEQYF. The CDR3, as DNA: TGCAGCGTTGAAGCAGCCTACGAGCAGTACTTC.

This clone has just one count. The chain couples TRBV5-4 to TRBJ1-1, with 7 bases aligning to TRBD1. Germline V CDR1 and CDR2: SGHNT, YYREEE (reference sequence). V gave up 3 bases and J gave up 3 bases; unmatched junction bases: 8. This CDR3 has 15 residues. The CDR3: CASSSRQGWYTEAFF. In DNA, the CDR3 is TGTGCCAGCAGCTCTCGACAGGGATGGTACACTGAAGCTTTCTTT.

Here the CDR3 DNA reads TGTGCCAGCACCCCACAGGGCAACTATGGCTACACCTTC. Its protein product is CASTPQGNYGYTF. The chain uses TRBV2 and TRBJ1-2; a weak D match, TRBD1 (6 bases). Trimming cost V 7 bases and J 2 bases, with 11 bases left between them. The CDR3 sequence is 13 residues long. Germline assignment: CDR1 SNHLY and CDR2 FYNNEI.

V and J are TRBV19 and TRBJ1-5, with 8 bases lining up with TRBD1. Germline V CDR1 and CDR2: LNHDA, SQIVND (reference sequence). V trimming: 4 bases; J trimming: 7 bases; junction bases outside the gene matches: 9. The CDR3 is 15 residues long. This chain's CDR3 is CASSNNPTGEQPQHF. CDR3 DNA sequence: TGTGCCAGTAGTAACAACCCGACAGGGGAGCAGCCCCAGCATTTT.

The DNA of the CDR3 is TGTGCCAGTAAAAAGCGGGGGGCCGAATACAATGAGCAGTTCTTC. This translates into CASKKRGAEYNEQFF. V gene TRBV19 combines with J gene TRBJ2-1; 9 bases align to TRBD2. The CDR3 spans 15 residues. Trimming at V came to 7 bases and at J to 4 bases, leaving 8 bases not matched to a gene. Germline V gives CDR1 LNHDA, CDR2 SQIVND (reference sequence).

This clone was detected only once. The chain has TRBV29-1 and TRBJ1-5; D unclear. Germline lookup yields CDR1 SQVTM and CDR2 ANQGSEA. The CDR3 sequence is 12 residues long. CDR3 sequence: CRPRTVNQPQHF. The CDR3 DNA sequence: TGCAGGCCCCGAACAGTGAATCAGCCCCAGCATTTT.